This T cell receptor beta chain was recovered during a study of regulatory T cells in long-lasting Graves disease. Construction of TCR beta libraries relied on iRepertoire HTBI primers and on Arm-PCR targeting CDR3 regions. MiXCR, applied by TCRdb to the multiplex PCR reads, yields one record per CDR3 protein. The repertoire has about 540,000 distinct CDR3 sequences, approximately 13% of them found once; the top ten carry roughly a tenth. In the case of this clonotype: The antigen is undetermined.

Study-wide results and limits: TRBV28, TRBJ1-2 and TRBJ2-5 were segments that persistent disease favored.

Regarding time point: newly diagnosed GD, antithyroid drugs for less than 3 months. From PBMCs, RNA was extracted and then used to make the TCR library. The authors drew patients from an endocrinology department in Xi'an, China. The CDR3 extends over 13 amino acids. Trimming took 0 bases from V and 8 from J, leaving 8 bases between them. Germline loops: CDR1 KGHDR, CDR2 SFDVKD. These same data were also listed under a study on T cells in Graves' hyperthyroidism and ophthalmopathy.

The chain employs TRBV24-1 and TRBJ2-3; D is uncertain. The sequence was obtained from a man aged 30 to 45 with Graves disease. This specimen consisted of peripheral blood mononuclear cells (PBMCs), obtained at new diagnosis, from a patient treated with antithyroid drugs. CDR3 loop: CATSDLEFPTQYF. CDR3 nucleotides: TGTGCCACCAGTGATTTGGAATTTCCTACGCAGTATTTT.